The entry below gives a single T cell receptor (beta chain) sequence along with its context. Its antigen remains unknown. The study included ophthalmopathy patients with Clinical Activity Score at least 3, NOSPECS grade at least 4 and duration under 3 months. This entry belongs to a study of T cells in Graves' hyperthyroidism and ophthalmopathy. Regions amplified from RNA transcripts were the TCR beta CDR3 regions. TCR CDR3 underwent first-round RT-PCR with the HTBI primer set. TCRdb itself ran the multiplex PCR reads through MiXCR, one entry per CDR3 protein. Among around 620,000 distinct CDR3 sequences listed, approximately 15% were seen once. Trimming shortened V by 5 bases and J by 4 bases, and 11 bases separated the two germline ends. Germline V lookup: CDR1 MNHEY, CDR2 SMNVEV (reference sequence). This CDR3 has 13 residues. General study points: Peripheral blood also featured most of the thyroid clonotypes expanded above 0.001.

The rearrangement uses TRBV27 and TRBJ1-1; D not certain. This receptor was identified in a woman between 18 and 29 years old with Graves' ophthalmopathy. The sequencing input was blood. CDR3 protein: CASSVSVGTEAFF. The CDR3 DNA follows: TGTGCCAGCAGTGTGTCGGTGGGCACTGAAGCTTTCTTT.